Listed here are 2 T cell receptor beta chains from one sample, sequenced in a study of T cells in localized non-small cell lung cancer. Assay used: immunoSEQ multiplex PCR; TCRdb lists only in-frame clones, some missing. The table lists around 79,000 clones, roughly 75% of them singletons. The material was PBMCs, obtained before any cancer treatment. The receptors here all came from a man aged 35-69 years with stage II squamous cell lung carcinoma.

The chain has TRBV7-8 and TRBJ1-3; unclear D gene. CDR3 length equals 14 residues. Germline V CDR1 and CDR2: SGHVS, FQNEAQ. V gave up 1 base and J gave up 3 bases, with 7 bases separating them. The CDR3 DNA reads as TGTGCCAGCAGCTTAGGCATGGATGGAAACACCATATATTTT. Translation: CASSLGMDGNTIYF.

This chain connects TRBV7-3 to TRBJ2-5; TRBD2 matches at 8 bases. Germline V gene sequence: CDR1 SGHTA, CDR2 FQGTGA. Trimming removed 3 bases from V and 4 bases from J; junction bases left unmatched: 1. The CDR3 sequence is 13 residues long. The CDR3 DNA is TGTGCCAGCAGCTTCCGGGAGGGAGAGACCCAGTACTTC. The encoded protein is CASSFREGETQYF.